These T cell receptor beta chains were read from a single sample in a study of blood T cell repertoires in COVID-19. TCRdb's table, derived via immunoSEQ multiplex PCR, lists solely in-frame clones and lacks some. The data hold about 140,000 clones, with 70% to 80% observed a single time. Material for sequencing was peripheral blood. The receptors were gathered from a man aged 50 to 60 with acute or convalescent COVID-19. Both conserved end residues are part of each CDR3. A row's size may be missing; if present it is once, few, many or a size class.

>TRBV5-5|TRBJ1-5|.
CASSLGQSSNQPQHF
>TRBV11-2|TRBJ2-1|once
CASSVQQGSVINEQFF
>TRBV5-1|TRBJ1-1|.
CASSLAGQGATEAFF
>TRBV19|TRBJ1-2|few
CASREDRGRDGYTF
>TRBV27|TRBJ1-2|.
CASSPRQSPNYGYTF
>TRBV27|TRBJ2-5|.
CASSPSGDGEETQYF
>TRBV5-6|TRBJ1-2|.
CASSFPGQGANYGYTF
>TRBV30|TRBJ1-5|.
CAWSTAAYNQPQHF
>TRBV21-1|TRBJ2-1|.
CASSDDSRVALNEQFF
>TRBV3-1/TRBV3-2|TRBJ1-1|.
CASSHTDMNTEAFF
>TRBV11-2|TRBJ2-4|.
CASSRGGGGRIENIQYF
>TRBV3-1/TRBV3-2|TRBJ2-5|.
CASSPNQETQYF
>TRBV21-1|TRBJ2-5|.
CASSKEAGEETQYF
>TRBV7-6|TRBJ2-1|once
CASSWDNNEQFF
>TRBV3-1/TRBV3-2|TRBJ2-2|few
CASSLAGANTGELFF
>TRBV19|TRBJ1-2|.
CASSWDSPNYGYTF
>TRBV4-2|TRBJ1-2|.
CASSLDRARPYGYTF
>TRBV19|TRBJ2-6|.
CASSTQGSGANVLTF
>TRBV27|TRBJ1-1|once
CASSWATNTEAFF
>TRBV19|TRBJ1-5|.
CASTIAGGIGQPQHF
>TRBV5-6|TRBJ2-7|.
CASSLAQQGLVNEQYF
>TRBV27|TRBJ2-1|.
CASSFGTGAYNEQFF
>TRBV5-4|TRBJ2-1|.
CASSLGQGFNEQFF
>TRBV2|TRBJ1-4|.
CASTGIHNEKLFF